The 18 T cell receptor beta chains presented below share a single source sample, sequenced in a study of T cell responses to AZD1222 COVID-19 vaccine. The method was immunoSEQ multiplex PCR; TCRdb's version includes in-frame clones alone and lacks a portion of them. The profile shows 150,000 to 200,000 clones, 90% to 95% of them singletons. This specimen was peripheral blood, taken on day 0 of AZD1222 vaccination. All receptors derive from an adult in good health.

This clone was detected a few times. The rearrangement uses TRBV7-2 and TRBJ2-7; TRBD2 might be the D (6 bases). Germline V gene lookup returns CDR1 SGHTA and CDR2 FQGNSA. The CDR3 is 14 residues long. Trimming took off 5 bases at V and 0 bases at J, with 11 bases between the two ends. The CDR3 loop reads CASSLTGSSYEQYF. The CDR3 coding sequence is TGTGCCAGCAGCCTCACCGGGAGCTCCTACGAGCAGTACTTC.

This sequence joins TRBV13 and TRBJ2-5; D remains unclear. V dropped 5 bases and J dropped 4 bases, with 11 bases sitting between them. CDR1 and CDR2 (germline): PRHDT, FYEKMQ (reference sequence). CDR3 size: 13 residues. CDR3 loop: CASSLIGPETQYF. DNA for the CDR3: TGTGCCAGCAGCCTCATCGGACCAGAGACCCAGTACTTC.

This clone was recorded once. The chain combines TRBV6-5 with TRBJ2-7, with 9 bases fitting TRBD1. The CDR3 has 15 amino acids. V was clipped by 6 bases and J by 4 bases; unmatched bases: 10. Germline CDR1 MNHEY, CDR2 SVGAGI. CDR3 region: CASSLTGGRIYEQYF. CDR3 DNA sequence: TGTGCCAGCAGCCTGACAGGGGGTCGGATTTACGAGCAGTACTTC.

Here the CDR3 reads CASSQNNSPLHF. The CDR3 DNA reads as TGTGCCAGCAGCCAAAATAATTCACCCCTCCACTTT. The gene calls are TRBV3-1 (or the pseudogene TRBV3-2) and TRBJ1-6; D gene uncertain. The CDR3 has 12 residues. V shed 2 bases and J shed 5 bases, with 1 base lying between them. Germline CDR1 and CDR2: LGHDT and YNNKEL (reference sequence).

This clone was recorded only once. This sequence joins TRBV30 and TRBJ2-5; unclear D gene. The V end lost 2 bases, the J end lost 5 bases, and 3 bases lay between the germline ends. Germline V gene data show CDR1 as GTSNPN and CDR2 as SVGIG (reference sequence). The CDR3 has 10 residues. The CDR3 nucleotides are TGTGCCTGGAGTTGGGAGACCCAGTACTTC. As protein: CAWSWETQYF.

The chain is built from TRBV21-1 and TRBJ2-3; the D call in the table, TRBD1, was not verified against the DNA. TRBV21-1 is described as a pseudogene. This CDR3 comprises 19 residues. This CDR3 is CASTTRQGIWRGDTDTQYF. Written as DNA, the CDR3 is TGTGCCAGCACCACGCGACAGGGAATATGGCGGGGAGACACAGATACGCAGTATTTT.

V and J are TRBV27 and TRBJ2-2, with 10 positions matching TRBD1. The junction had 6 bases not matched to a gene; V was cut back by 6 bases and J by 2 bases. The CDR3 covers 16 residues. Germline V CDR1 and CDR2: MNHEY, SMNVEV (reference sequence). The CDR3 DNA is TGTGCCAGCAGGAGAGGGACAGGGGTTAACACCGGGGAGCTGTTTTTT. Translation gives CASRRGTGVNTGELFF.

The chain carries TRBV6-2 or TRBV6-3 and TRBJ2-1; 8 positions agree with TRBD2. This CDR3 comprises 19 residues. Germline V gene data show CDR1 as MNHEY and CDR2 as SVGEGT. V trimming: 4 bases; J trimming: 1 base; junction bases outside the gene matches: 15. CDR3 in amino acids: CASSSGASGRRGSYNEQFF. The CDR3, as DNA: TGTGCCAGCAGTTCGGGCGCTAGCGGGCGGAGAGGGTCCTACAATGAGCAGTTCTTC.

The J gene is TRBJ2-3, the V gene TRBV7-8, with TRBD2 matching over 12 bases. Trimming cost V 5 bases and J 2 bases; bases outside gene matches: 5. Germline V CDR1 and CDR2: SGHVS, FQNEAQ. This CDR3 has 16 amino acids. This CDR3 reads CASSPRTSGATDTQYF. CDR3 sequence (DNA): TGTGCCAGCAGCCCCCGGACTAGCGGGGCCACAGATACGCAGTATTTT.

V and J are TRBV20-1 and TRBJ2-1; TRBD2 aligns across 9 bases. The V segment lost 3 bases and the J segment 10 bases; nucleotides outside the gene matches: 10. CDR3 length equals 14 residues. Germline loops: CDR1 DFQATT, CDR2 SNEGSKA (reference sequence). The CDR3 nucleotides read TGCAGTGCTAGTGGCGGGGGGGCCCGTCGAGAGCAGTTCTTC. It encodes CSASGGGARREQFF.

The chain couples TRBV5-8 to TRBJ2-5; unclear D gene. This CDR3 has 11 residues. Trimming stripped 2 bases from V and 4 bases from J, with 3 bases between. CDR1 and CDR2 (germline): SGHTS, YDEGEE. The CDR3 coding sequence is TGTGCCAGCAGCTTTAGAGAGACCCAGTACTTC. Its translation: CASSFRETQYF.

This chain connects TRBV27 to TRBJ1-1; D gene uncertain. This CDR3 has 15 residues. The V end lost 6 bases, the J end lost 0 bases, and 14 bases lay between the germline ends. Germline assignment: CDR1 MNHEY and CDR2 SMNVEV (reference sequence). CDR3 sequence: CASSANGEMNTEAFF. CDR3 coding DNA: TGTGCCAGCAGCGCCAATGGGGAGATGAACACTGAAGCTTTCTTT.

The chain combines TRBV5-1 with TRBJ1-2; maybe TRBD1 (6 bases). The V and J ends lost 5 bases and 2 bases respectively, with 13 bases between them. CDR3 length: 14 residues. Per the germline V gene, CDR1 is SGHRS and CDR2 is YFSETQ. The CDR3 is CASRDGQSNYGYTF. CDR3 sequence (DNA): TGCGCCAGCAGAGACGGACAGTCCAACTATGGCTACACCTTC. The full variable domain, in which reference TRBV5-1 and TRBJ1-2 provide the parts outside the CDR3, is KAGVTQTPRYLIKTRGQQVTLSCSPISGHRSVSWYQQTPGQGLQFLFEYFSETQRNKGNFPGRFSGRQFSNSRSEMNVSTLELGDSALYLCASRDGQSNYGYTFGSGTRLTVV.

The chain's CDR3 is CASSPRRRGGYTF. In nucleotides, the CDR3 is TGTGCCAGCAGTCCCCGCCGTAGAGGTGGCTACACCTTC. V gene TRBV12-3 or TRBV12-4 combines with J gene TRBJ1-2; D uncertain. CDR3 size: 13 residues. Deletions cut 5 bases from V and 7 bases from J, with 14 bases between.

The V gene is TRBV29-1, the J gene TRBJ2-1, with D perhaps TRBD2 (5 bases). Trimming left V 4 bases short and J 5 bases short, with 12 bases between. The CDR3 runs 13 residues. Germline V gives CDR1 SQVTM, CDR2 ANQGSEA. CDR3 in DNA: TGCAGCGTTGGACTATCACGCAACAATGAGCAGTTCTTC. This gives the protein CSVGLSRNNEQFF.

V gene TRBV10-1 combines with J gene TRBJ2-3; 9 positions match TRBD1. Per the germline V gene, CDR1 is WNHNN and CDR2 is SYGVQD (reference sequence). The CDR3 totals 15 residues. V shed 3 bases, J shed 5 bases, and the junction held 6 bases outside the gene matches. CDR3 amino acids: CASSEGTGNVDTQYF. In DNA, the CDR3 is TGCGCCAGCAGTGAAGGGACAGGGAATGTAGATACGCAGTATTTT.

The rearrangement joins TRBV7-2 to TRBJ2-3; D is possibly TRBD1 (5 bases). Germline lookup yields CDR1 SGHTA and CDR2 FQGNSA. Trimming pared 2 bases from V and 2 bases from J, leaving 11 bases between. This CDR3 is built from 15 residues. CDR3 region: CASSLIAGFTDTQYF. DNA of the CDR3: TGTGCCAGCAGCTTAATCGCAGGGTTCACAGATACGCAGTATTTT.

V is TRBV6-2 or TRBV6-3 and J is TRBJ1-1; 10 bases map to TRBD1. V was clipped by 0 bases and J by 3 bases; unmatched bases: 4. This CDR3 is built from 16 residues. CDR1 and CDR2 (germline): MNHEY, SVGEGT. This CDR3 reads CASSYSTGQGYTEAFF. The CDR3 DNA sequence: TGTGCCAGCAGTTACTCGACGGGACAGGGGTACACTGAAGCTTTCTTT.